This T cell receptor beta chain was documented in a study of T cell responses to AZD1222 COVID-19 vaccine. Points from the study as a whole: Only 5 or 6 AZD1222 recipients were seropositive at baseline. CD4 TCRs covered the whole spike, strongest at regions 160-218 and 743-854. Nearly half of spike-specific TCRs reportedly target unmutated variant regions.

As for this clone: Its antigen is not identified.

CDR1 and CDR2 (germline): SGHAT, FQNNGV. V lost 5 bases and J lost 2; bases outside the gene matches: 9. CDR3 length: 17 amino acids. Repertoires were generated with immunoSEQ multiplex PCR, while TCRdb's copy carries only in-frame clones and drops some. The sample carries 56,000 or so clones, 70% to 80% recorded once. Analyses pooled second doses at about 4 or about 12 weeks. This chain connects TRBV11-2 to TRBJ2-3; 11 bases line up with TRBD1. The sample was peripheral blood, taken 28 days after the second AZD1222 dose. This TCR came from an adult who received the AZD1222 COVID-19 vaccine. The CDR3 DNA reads TGTGCCAGCAGCCACCGGGACAGGGGGGTAAACACAGATACGCAGTATTTT. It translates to CASSHRDRGVNTDTQYF. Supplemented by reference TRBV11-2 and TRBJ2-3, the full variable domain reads EAGVAQSPRYKIIEKRQSVAFWCNPISGHATLYWYQQILGQGPKLLIQFQNNGVVDDSQLPKDRFSAERLKGVDSTLKIQPAKLEDSAVYLCASSHRDRGVNTDTQYFGPGTRLTVL.